This section outlines one TCR beta chain sequence together with its context. The antigen remains undetermined. The data were taken from a study of T cell responses to AZD1222 COVID-19 vaccine. The table came from immunoSEQ multiplex PCR; TCRdb's copy has only in-frame clones and leaves some out. This sample carries 120,000 to 150,000 clones, around 83% of them seen once, and the ten largest clones take 5.1%. The study, taken as a whole, reports: Rises in breadth and depth of Spike-specific TCRs came after two AZD1222 doses. Epitopes outside B.1.351 and B.1.1.7 mutated regions reportedly drew nearly half of spike TCRs.

This clonotype was obtained from an adult who received the AZD1222 COVID-19 vaccine. The sample in question was peripheral blood, obtained 28 days after the second AZD1222 dose.

The CDR3 coding sequence is TGTGCCACCAGTGAGGCGGGATCCCAAGAGACCCAGTACTTC. It yields the protein CATSEAGSQETQYF. The V and J genes are TRBV24-1 and TRBJ2-5, with a tentative D call TRBD2 (6 bases). Germline CDR1 and CDR2: KGHDR and SFDVKD. The CDR3 length is 14 residues. Trimming stripped 4 bases from V and 1 base from J, with 9 bases between.